This T cell receptor (beta chain) appears in the sequencing data of a study of shared clonotypes between healthy human individuals. V was shortened by 4 bases and J by 0 bases, with 4 bases between the two germline ends. Per the germline V gene, CDR1 is SGHTA and CDR2 is FQGNSA. The CDR3 length is 13 residues. Assay used: immunoSEQ multiplex PCR; TCRdb lists only in-frame clones, some missing. Of 2 million to 2.5 million clones listed, approximately 90% are singletons. Concerning this clone: This sample includes further DNA sequences coding for the same CDR3.

Material: naive CD4+ T cells from PBMCs. Stated subset: CD45RA+ positively selected. The source is a man aged 18 to 30 in good health. Some clones in this sample may be carry-over from other donors' samples. The gene calls are TRBV7-2 and TRBJ2-1; D not resolved. CDR3 region: CASSSSSYNEQFF. The CDR3 DNA follows: TGTGCCAGCAGCTCTAGCTCCTACAATGAGCAGTTCTTC.